The 17 T cell receptor beta chains given below trace back to one sample, sequenced in a study of T-cell reconstitution after alpha-beta-depleted transplantation in children. Unique molecular identifiers featured in how the TCRbeta library was prepared. TCRdb reanalysed the PCR reads using MiXCR and keeps one entry per CDR3 protein. The profile shows fewer than 1 million distinct CDR3 sequences, 16% of them singletons. The input for sequencing was PBMCs, mostly from graft donor cells, taken 360 days after TCRalphabeta/CD19-depleted stem cell transplant. The receptors shown here come from a male patient aged 5 to 17 who had a stem cell transplant for acute lymphoblastic leukemia, so the T cells may come from the graft donor.

This clonotype was seen a few times. The chain combines TRBV7-6 with TRBJ1-1; D unresolved. This CDR3 is 15 amino acids long. Germline CDR1 is SGHVS and CDR2 is FNYEAQ. Deletions cut 1 base from V and 5 bases from J, with 14 bases between. CDR3 region: CASSLGNPRTTEAFF. The CDR3 DNA is TGTGCCAGCAGCTTAGGGAACCCCAGAACAACTGAAGCTTTCTTT. The full variable domain, in which reference TRBV7-6 and TRBJ1-1 provide the parts outside the CDR3, is GAGVSQSPRYKVTKRGQDVALRCDPISGHVSLYWYRQALGQGPEFLTYFNYEAQQDKSGLPNDRFSAERPEGSISTLTIQRTEQRDSAMYRCASSLGNPRTTEAFFGQGTRLTVV.

This clonotype occurred many times. The chain combines TRBV7-3 with TRBJ2-1; no definite D call. The CDR3 spans 15 residues. The V end lost 2 bases, the J end lost 4 bases, and 12 bases lay between the germline ends. Germline V gives CDR1 SGHTA, CDR2 FQGTGA. The DNA for the CDR3 is TGTGCCAGCAGCTTAGTCGTAAGCCCATACAATGAGCAGTTCTTC. Translating it yields CASSLVVSPYNEQFF.

The gene calls are TRBV29-1 and TRBJ2-7; TRBD2 matches at 7 bases. From germline, CDR1 is SQVTM and CDR2 ANQGSEA. The CDR3 sequence is 11 residues long. Trimming cost V 4 bases and J 7 bases; bases outside gene matches: 4. The CDR3 nucleotides are TGCAGCGTTGGTGGGGGGGTTGAGCAGTACTTC. Protein sequence: CSVGGGVEQYF.

The gene calls are TRBV18 and TRBJ1-2; 9 bases map to TRBD1. Germline values: CDR1 KGHSH, CDR2 LQKENI. The trim removed 3 bases at V and 4 bases at J, leaving 3 bases unmatched. The CDR3 sequence is 14 residues long. CDR3 DNA sequence: TGTGCCAGCTCACCGCTGGGACAGGGCTATGGCTACACCTTC. This codes for CASSPLGQGYGYTF.

This clonotype was observed a handful of times. The chain is built from TRBV20-1 and TRBJ2-7; the D gene could be TRBD1 or TRBD2 (5 bases each). Trimming removed 4 bases from V and 0 bases from J, with 13 bases in between. The CDR3 runs 14 residues. In germline, CDR1 is DFQATT, CDR2 SNEGSKA (reference sequence). CDR3 sequence (DNA): TGCAGTGCTATCCGGGACGGATACTCCTACGAGCAGTACTTC. It is translated as CSAIRDGYSYEQYF.

The CDR3: CASSIPTGGMETQYF. The CDR3 nucleotides read TGTGCCAGTAGTATCCCGACAGGGGGGATGGAGACCCAGTACTTC. The V and J genes are TRBV19 and TRBJ2-5, with 9 bases matching TRBD1. Germline loops: CDR1 LNHDA, CDR2 SQIVND (reference sequence). The CDR3 contains 15 residues. After removal of 3 bases from V and 5 bases from J, the junction contained 7 bases not matched to a gene.

This clonotype has ten or more counts. The chain uses TRBV20-1 and TRBJ2-3; TRBD1 agrees at 7 bases. The germline V gene encodes CDR1 DFQATT and CDR2 SNEGSKA (reference sequence). CDR3 length: 15 residues. V gave up 6 bases and J gave up 1 base; unmatched junction bases: 10. CDR3 DNA: TGCAGTGCCTGGCCCCCCGGACAGGGCACAGATACGCAGTATTTT. Translation gives CSAWPPGQGTDTQYF.

As concerns this clonotype: An end of the junction does not agree with germline; a read error may underlie this. The rearrangement joins TRBV5-1 to TRBJ1-3; D not certain. The CDR3 loop spans 13 amino acids. Germline V CDR1 and CDR2: SGHRS, YFSETQ. CDR3 sequence: CASSFDSGHTIYF. The CDR3 bases are TGCGCCAGCAGCTTTGATTCTGGACACACCATATATTTT.

The V gene is TRBV6-1, the J gene TRBJ1-1, with D unresolved. The CDR3 extends over 14 amino acids. CDR1 and CDR2 from the germline V gene are MNHNS and SASEGT. Trimming cost V 5 bases and J 5 bases, with 15 bases left between them. CDR3 protein: CASSPGPGLTEAFF. CDR3 nucleotide sequence: TGTGCCAGCAGTCCTGGCCCGGGGTTGACTGAAGCTTTCTTT.

V and J are TRBV20-1 and TRBJ2-7; 11 bases agree with TRBD1. CDR3 length: 14 amino acids. Looked up from germline, CDR1 is DFQATT and CDR2 is SNEGSKA (reference sequence). V gave up 4 bases and J gave up 5 bases; unmatched junction bases: 7. CDR3 residues: CSATRDRGVHEQYF. The CDR3 DNA reads TGCAGTGCTACCCGGGACAGGGGGGTCCACGAGCAGTACTTC.

The chain uses TRBV19 and TRBJ1-5, with unresolved D. The CDR3 contains 15 residues. The V gene's germline CDR1 is LNHDA and CDR2 SQIVND (reference sequence). V was clipped by 3 bases and J by 5 bases, with 14 bases between them. CDR3 region: CASSIVSSLHQPQHF. The CDR3 DNA reads TGTGCCAGTAGTATTGTCTCCAGCCTTCATCAGCCCCAGCATTTT.

In this sample, this clonotype turned up many times. The chain joins TRBV12-3 or TRBV12-4 to TRBJ1-5; a weak D match, TRBD1 (6 bases). CDR3 length equals 14 residues. Trimming shortened V by 3 bases and J by 4 bases, and 10 bases separated the two germline ends. The CDR3 loop is CASSFWQGNQPQHF. The CDR3 DNA sequence: TGTGCCAGCAGTTTTTGGCAGGGGAATCAGCCCCAGCATTTT.

V usage is TRBV7-9 and J usage is TRBJ2-3, with D tentatively TRBD2 (5 bases). Germline CDR1 and CDR2: SEHNR and FQNEAQ (reference sequence). V lost 4 bases to trimming and J lost 0 bases, with 14 bases between them. The CDR3 is 16 residues long. The chain's CDR3 is CASSSPRAPSTDTQYF. For the CDR3, the DNA is TGTGCCAGCAGCTCCCCGAGGGCTCCTAGCACAGATACGCAGTATTTT.

This clonotype has ten or more counts. The chain has TRBV7-9 and TRBJ2-7, with D possibly matching TRBD1 (6 bases). V shed 4 bases and J shed 4 bases, with 17 bases lying between them. CDR3 length: 15 residues. Germline lookup yields CDR1 SEHNR and CDR2 FQNEAQ (reference sequence). CDR3: CASSSEDSQGYEQYF. The CDR3 DNA reads as TGTGCCAGCAGCTCCGAGGACTCTCAGGGGTACGAGCAGTACTTC.

This chain uses TRBV25-1 with TRBJ2-7; the D gene could be TRBD1 or TRBD2 (6 bases each). Trimming cost V 4 bases and J 6 bases, with 19 bases left between them. The germline V gene encodes CDR1 MGHDK and CDR2 SYGVNS. The CDR3 totals 15 residues. CDR3 DNA: TGTGCCAGCAGTGGCGCGGGACTGAGGGGGTTCGAGCAGTACTTC. It codes for CASSGAGLRGFEQYF.

The rearrangement joins TRBV3-1 to TRBJ2-7, with a weak D call TRBD2 (6 bases). Germline V lookup: CDR1 LGHDT, CDR2 YNNKEL (reference sequence). The V end lost 0 bases, the J end lost 0 bases, and 12 bases lay between the germline ends. CDR3 length equals 16 residues. The CDR3 protein is CASSQDPREFSYEQYF. In DNA, the CDR3 is TGTGCCAGCAGCCAAGATCCCCGGGAGTTCTCCTACGAGCAGTACTTC.

The chain recombines TRBV5-1 with TRBJ2-1; D perhaps matches TRBD2 (6 bases). Germline assignment: CDR1 SGHRS and CDR2 YFSETQ. Trimming pared 6 bases from V and 7 bases from J, leaving 17 bases between. The CDR3 is 14 residues long. The CDR3 DNA reads as TGCGCCAGCAACCCTCCGGGACTCAGGAATGAGCAGTTCTTC. Translation gives CASNPPGLRNEQFF. Looking up the rest from reference TRBV5-1 and TRBJ2-1 gives the full variable domain: KAGVTQTPRYLIKTRGQQVTLSCSPISGHRSVSWYQQTPGQGLQFLFEYFSETQRNKGNFPGRFSGRQFSNSRSEMNVSTLELGDSALYLCASNPPGLRNEQFFGPGTRLTVL.